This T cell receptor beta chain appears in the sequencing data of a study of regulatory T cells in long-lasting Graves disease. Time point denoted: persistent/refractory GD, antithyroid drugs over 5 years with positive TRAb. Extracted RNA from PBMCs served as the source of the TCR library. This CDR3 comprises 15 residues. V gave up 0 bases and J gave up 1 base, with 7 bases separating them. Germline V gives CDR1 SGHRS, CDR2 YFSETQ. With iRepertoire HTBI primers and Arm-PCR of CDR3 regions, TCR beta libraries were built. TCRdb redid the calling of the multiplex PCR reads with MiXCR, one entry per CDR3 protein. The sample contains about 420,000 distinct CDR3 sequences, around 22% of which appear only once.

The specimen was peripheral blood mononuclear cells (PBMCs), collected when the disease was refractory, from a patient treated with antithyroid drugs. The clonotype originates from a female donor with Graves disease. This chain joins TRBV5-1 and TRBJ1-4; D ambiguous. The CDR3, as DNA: TGCGCCAGCAGCTTGGGACATGGAACTAATGAAAAACTGTTTTTT. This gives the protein CASSLGHGTNEKLFF.